This TCR beta chain was documented in a study of response to subunit inactivated influenza vaccine. This clonotype was observed a few times. The CDR3 covers 13 residues. Looked up from germline, CDR1 is LGHNA and CDR2 is YSLEER. Trimming took off 0 bases at V and 9 bases at J, with 9 bases between the two ends. A single record per CDR3 protein comes from TCRdb applying MiXCR to the RT-PCR reads. The sample records some 640,000 distinct CDR3 sequences, approximately 14% being singletons. The chain has TRBV4-3 and TRBJ2-1; D is unclear. The starting material was PBMCs from blood, obtained less than 15 days before vaccination. The sequence came from a man aged 50 to 59 who received an inactivated influenza vaccine. CDR3 amino acids: CASSQDGASEQFF. CDR3 bases: TGCGCCAGCAGCCAAGATGGAGCCAGTGAGCAGTTCTTC.